This T cell receptor (beta chain) was observed in a study of OX40 agonist ivuxolimab in advanced cancers. About the study: With ivuxolimab, an agonistic anti-OX40 (CD134) antibody, patients were treated.

Blood specimens came from baseline, cycle 4 day 1, and cycle 7 day 1. This table comes from immunoSEQ multiplex PCR, and its TCRdb copy is limited to in-frame clones, with some not included. The data contain 13,000 or so clones, around 77% of them seen just once; the ten biggest clones take up less than 35%. As regards this clone: The target antigen is unknown.

Findings and caveats of the study: At 0.1 to 3.0 mg/kg and by week 6, CD4+ and CD8+ T cells in the blood had expanded clonally. CD8+ T cells averaged more expanded clones than CD4+.

The input for sequencing was CD4+ or CD8+ T cells sorted from blood, taken in a trial of the OX40 agonist ivuxolimab. This TCR came from an adult with an advanced solid tumor such as melanoma, head and neck, liver or kidney cancer.

CDR3 nucleotide sequence: TGTGCCAGCAGTTTTGGACAGGGTAACGAGCAGTACTTC. This sequence encodes CASSFGQGNEQYF. This chain uses TRBV7-9 with TRBJ2-7, with TRBD1 identical over 8 bases. J lost 5 bases, V lost 6 bases, and 6 bases had no gene match. Germline loops: CDR1 SEHNR, CDR2 FQNEAQ (reference sequence). The CDR3 has 13 residues.